This record concerns one T cell receptor (beta chain) sequence. This entry is derived from a study of control samples from healthy donors and cancer patients. Some clones are missing from TCRdb's copy, which holds only in-frame ones; the method was immunoSEQ multiplex PCR. The sample gives some 130,000 clones, about 95% of which show up once; 3.6% is in the top ten. The CDR3 runs to 15 residues. The V gene's germline CDR1 is LGHNT and CDR2 FRNRAP. The J segment lost 0 bases and the V segment lost 6 bases, leaving 4 bases of the junction unmatched. The TCR sequence derives from a man between 25 and 39 years old in good health. The J gene is TRBJ2-7, the V gene TRBV12-5, with 11 bases matching TRBD2. The sequencing input was blood. CDR3 in amino acids: CASGFSGGASYEQYF. In DNA, the CDR3 is TGTGCTAGTGGCTTTAGCGGGGGGGCCTCCTACGAGCAGTACTTC.